This T cell receptor (beta chain) was observed in a study of T cell responses to AZD1222 COVID-19 vaccine. Using immunoSEQ multiplex PCR, the repertoire was profiled, and TCRdb retains in-frame clones only, with some absent. The sample records 150,000 to 190,000 clones, approximately 87% being singletons. V was pared by 2 bases and J by 13 bases, with 14 bases between. Germline-derived CDR1 and CDR2 are MDHEN and SYDVKM. The CDR3 spans 12 residues. Notes on the study in general: Donors were largely white British and mainly female; clonal diversity was possibly underestimated. Vaccination with two AZD1222 doses was followed by a rise in Spike-specific TCR breadth and depth.

In regard to this clone: Its antigen is unidentified.

Material: peripheral blood, obtained 28 days after the second AZD1222 dose. The chain carries TRBV28 and TRBJ1-2; TRBD1 might be the D (6 bases). The clonotype was recovered from an adult who received the AZD1222 COVID-19 vaccine. The CDR3 nucleotides read TGTGCCAGCAGTTTAAGAGGGGGGATGAGCACCTTC. The encoded protein is CASSLRGGMSTF.